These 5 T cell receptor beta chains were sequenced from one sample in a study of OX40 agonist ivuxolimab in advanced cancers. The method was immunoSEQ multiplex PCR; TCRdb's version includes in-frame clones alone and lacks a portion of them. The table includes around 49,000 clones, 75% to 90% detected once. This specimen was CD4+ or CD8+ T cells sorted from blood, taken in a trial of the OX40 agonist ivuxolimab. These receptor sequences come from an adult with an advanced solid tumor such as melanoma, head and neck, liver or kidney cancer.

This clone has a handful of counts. The CDR3 region has the DNA TGTGCCAGCAGTGACTCCGCAGGGAGCTATGGCTACACCTTC. It translates to CASSDSAGSYGYTF. The chain has TRBV6-4 and TRBJ1-2; possible D gene TRBD1, 5 bases. CDR1 and CDR2 from the germline V gene are MRHNA and SNTAGT. Trimming cost V 0 bases and J 4 bases, with 9 bases left between them. This CDR3 comprises 14 residues.

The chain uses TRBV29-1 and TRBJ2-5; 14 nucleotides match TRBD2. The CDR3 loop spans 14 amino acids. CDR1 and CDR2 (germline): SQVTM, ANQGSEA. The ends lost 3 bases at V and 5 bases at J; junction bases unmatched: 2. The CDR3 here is CSVEGLAGDETQYF. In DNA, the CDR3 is TGCAGCGTTGAGGGACTAGCGGGAGACGAGACCCAGTACTTC.

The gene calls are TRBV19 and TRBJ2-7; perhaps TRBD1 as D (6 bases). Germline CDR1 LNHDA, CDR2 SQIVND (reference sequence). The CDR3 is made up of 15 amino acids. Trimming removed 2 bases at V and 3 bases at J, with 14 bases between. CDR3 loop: CASSISGDRDYEQYF. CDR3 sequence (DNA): TGTGCCAGTAGTATATCAGGGGATAGGGACTACGAGCAGTACTTC.

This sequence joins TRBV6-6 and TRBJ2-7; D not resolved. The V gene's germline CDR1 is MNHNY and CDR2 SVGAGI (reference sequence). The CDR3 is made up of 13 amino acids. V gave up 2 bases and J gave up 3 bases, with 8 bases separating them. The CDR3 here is CASSYGNNYEQYF. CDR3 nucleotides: TGTGCCAGCAGTTACGGGAACAACTACGAGCAGTACTTC.

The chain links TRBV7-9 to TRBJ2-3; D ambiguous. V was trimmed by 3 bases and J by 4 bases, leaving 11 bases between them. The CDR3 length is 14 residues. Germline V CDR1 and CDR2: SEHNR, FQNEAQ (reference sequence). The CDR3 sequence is CASSFPFRPDTQYF. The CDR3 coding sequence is TGTGCCAGCAGCTTTCCCTTTAGGCCAGATACGCAGTATTTT.